The entry below gives a single T cell receptor beta chain sequence along with its context. The data belong to a study of control samples from healthy donors and cancer patients. Clones were sequenced by immunoSEQ multiplex PCR, and TCRdb holds only the in-frame ones, with some missing. This sample has about 150,000 clones, with under 95% found just once. The source material was blood. The sequence was collected from a man aged 18 to 29 in good health.

This chain's CDR3 is CASTQNYGYTF. In DNA, the CDR3 is TGTGCCAGCACCCAAAACTATGGCTACACCTTC. This rearrangement joins TRBV28 to TRBJ1-2, with D unclear. Germline-derived CDR1 and CDR2 are MDHEN and SYDVKM. V was clipped by 7 bases and J by 2 bases, with 5 bases between them. The CDR3 runs 11 residues.